Listed here are 29 T cell receptor beta chains from one sample, sequenced in a study of T cell responses to AZD1222 COVID-19 vaccine. Assay: immunoSEQ multiplex PCR; the TCRdb copy retains only in-frame clones and omits some. Here the sample spans about 85,000 clones, 75% to 95% being singletons. The sample here was peripheral blood, taken 28 days after the second AZD1222 dose. The receptors derive from an adult who received the AZD1222 COVID-19 vaccine.

V is TRBV6-5 and J is TRBJ2-3; the D gene is possibly TRBD2 (6 bases). The ends were cut back, 8 bases at V and 1 base at J, with 7 bases in the middle. In germline, CDR1 is MNHEY, CDR2 SVGAGI. The CDR3 is 12 amino acids. CDR3 nucleotides: TGTGCCAGCGGGACTCGCACAGATACGCAGTATTTT. This translates into CASGTRTDTQYF.

This clone turned up a few times. The chain uses TRBV7-2 and TRBJ1-6; D is ambiguous. Germline V lookup: CDR1 SGHTA, CDR2 FQGNSA. The CDR3 extends over 15 amino acids. The V end lost 2 bases, the J end lost 3 bases, and 8 bases lay between the germline ends. For the CDR3, the DNA is TGTGCCAGCAGCTTAATGAGAGACTATAATTCACCCCTCCACTTT. This gives the protein CASSLMRDYNSPLHF.

This chain uses TRBV18 with TRBJ2-1, with D perhaps matching TRBD1 (6 bases). Trimming pared 0 bases from V and 7 bases from J, leaving 7 bases between. This CDR3 has 13 residues. Germline V CDR1 and CDR2: KGHSH, LQKENI. CDR3 nucleotides: TGTGCCAGCTCACCACCCCAGGGGAATGAGCAGTTCTTC. This encodes CASSPPQGNEQFF.

J is TRBJ2-1 and V is TRBV11-2; no reliable D call. Trimming took 0 bases from V and 8 from J, leaving 8 bases between them. Looked up from germline, CDR1 is SGHAT and CDR2 is FQNNGV. The CDR3 contains 13 residues. CDR3 sequence reads: CASSLERTDEQFF. CDR3 nucleotides: TGTGCCAGCAGCTTAGAGCGGACCGATGAGCAGTTCTTC.

The CDR3 nucleotides are TGTGCCAGTAGTGGAGGACAGGGGGCGGTCTATGGCTACACCTTC. It codes for CASSGGQGAVYGYTF. The rearrangement links TRBV19 to TRBJ1-2; 11 bases agree with TRBD1. Germline V gene lookup returns CDR1 LNHDA and CDR2 SQIVND (reference sequence). The V gene end was trimmed by 5 bases and the J gene end by 4 bases; junction bases not matched to a gene: 6. This CDR3 is built from 15 residues.

The rearrangement uses TRBV29-1 and TRBJ2-1, with 7 bases aligning to TRBD2. Germline V gene sequence: CDR1 SQVTM, CDR2 ANQGSEA. The trim removed 0 bases at V and 9 bases at J, leaving 5 bases unmatched. The CDR3 runs to 13 residues. The CDR3 loop is CSVEELGGSEQFF. The CDR3 nucleotides are TGCAGCGTTGAAGAGTTGGGCGGGAGTGAGCAGTTCTTC.

The chain joins TRBV28 to TRBJ1-5; D perhaps matches TRBD1 (5 bases). Germline CDR1 MDHEN, CDR2 SYDVKM. The CDR3 length is 14 residues. Trimming took off 6 bases at V and 4 bases at J, with 13 bases between the two ends. The CDR3 sequence: CASRTPGPNQPQHF. In DNA, the CDR3 is TGTGCCAGCAGGACGCCGGGGCCTAATCAGCCCCAGCATTTT.

The rearrangement links TRBV30 to TRBJ2-1, with D perhaps matching TRBD1 (7 bases). This CDR3 spans 12 amino acids. CDR1 is GTSNPN and CDR2 is SVGIG in the germline V gene (reference sequence). With 2 bases removed from V and 7 bases from J, the gap between germline ends came to 9 bases. The CDR3 DNA is TGTGCCTGGAGTCCAGGGGGGAATGAGCAGTTCTTC. It yields the protein CAWSPGGNEQFF.

V is TRBV7-7 and J is TRBJ2-7, with a possible D match to TRBD2 (5 bases). CDR1 is SSHAT, CDR2 FNYEAQ, per germline (reference sequence). The CDR3 contains 13 residues. V shed 1 base and J shed 5 bases, with 9 bases lying between them. CDR3 DNA sequence: TGTGCCAGCAGCTTAGGCCCCGGGGACGAGCAGTACTTC. Amino acid sequence: CASSLGPGDEQYF.

The chain couples TRBV5-6 to TRBJ1-2; tentative D call: TRBD1 (6 bases). The CDR3 extends over 14 amino acids. The germline V gene encodes CDR1 SGHDT and CDR2 YYEEEE. The germline V and J ends were trimmed by 0 bases and 4 bases, with 10 bases remaining between them. The CDR3 reads CASSLEGETYGYTF. The CDR3 nucleotides are TGTGCCAGCAGCTTGGAGGGGGAAACCTATGGCTACACCTTC.

This chain uses TRBV2 with TRBJ2-1, with 9 bases lining up with TRBD1. The CDR3 sequence is 15 residues long. The V gene end was trimmed by 8 bases and the J gene end by 5 bases; junction bases not matched to a gene: 10. From germline, CDR1 is SNHLY and CDR2 FYNNEI. The CDR3 spells CASGVPGQGHNEQFF. The CDR3 DNA reads as TGTGCCAGCGGGGTCCCGGGACAGGGCCACAATGAGCAGTTCTTC.

The rearrangement links TRBV5-1 to TRBJ1-1; the match to TRBD1 covers 7 bases. V gave up 2 bases and J gave up 1 base; unmatched junction bases: 2. The CDR3 runs 14 residues. CDR1 and CDR2 from the germline V gene are SGHRS and YFSETQ. The CDR3 DNA sequence: TGCGCCAGCAGCTTTAACAGGGGGAACACTGAAGCTTTCTTT. Amino acids: CASSFNRGNTEAFF.

V is TRBV19 and J is TRBJ2-1; 8 bases map to TRBD2. Germline CDR1 reads LNHDA; CDR2 reads SQIVND (reference sequence). This CDR3 region has 14 residues. V lost 3 bases to trimming and J lost 5 bases; unmatched junction nucleotides: 3. Here the CDR3 reads CASSILAGDNEQFF. CDR3 sequence (DNA): TGTGCCAGTAGTATCCTAGCGGGTGACAATGAGCAGTTCTTC.

This sequence joins TRBV28 and TRBJ2-7; maybe TRBD1 (5 bases). The CDR3 covers 14 residues. Trimming removed 5 bases from V and 3 bases from J, with 14 bases in between. CDR1 MDHEN and CDR2 SYDVKM come from the germline V gene. CDR3 sequence (DNA): TGTGCCAGCAGTCCAACAGGCGCCGGCTACGAGCAGTACTTC. The encoded protein is CASSPTGAGYEQYF.

The rearrangement joins TRBV6-5 to TRBJ1-1; D not certain. Germline assignment: CDR1 MNHEY and CDR2 SVGAGI. V dropped 7 bases and J dropped 0 bases, with 12 bases sitting between them. The CDR3 is 14 amino acids. This chain's CDR3 is CASTEPGLNTEAFF. CDR3 DNA sequence: TGTGCCAGCACCGAGCCAGGATTGAACACTGAAGCTTTCTTT.

The rearrangement joins TRBV7-9 to TRBJ1-2, with D tentatively TRBD1 (5 bases). Germline assignment: CDR1 SEHNR and CDR2 FQNEAQ (reference sequence). The CDR3 has 15 amino acids. V was clipped by 2 bases and J by 0 bases, with 10 bases between them. The CDR3 loop reads CASSLQAGSNYGYTF. In DNA form, the CDR3 reads TGTGCCAGCAGCTTACAGGCAGGGTCTAACTATGGCTACACCTTC.

This sequence joins TRBV28 and TRBJ2-7, with TRBD1 as a possible D gene (7 bases). CDR1 MDHEN and CDR2 SYDVKM come from the germline V gene. This CDR3 is built from 14 residues. Trimming cost V 3 bases and J 5 bases, with 14 bases left between them. The CDR3 loop reads CASSLEGAWDEQYF. The CDR3 DNA sequence: TGTGCCAGCAGTTTGGAGGGGGCATGGGACGAGCAGTACTTC. The entire variable domain, with the rest obtained from reference TRBV28 and TRBJ2-7, is as follows: DVKVTQSSRYLVKRTGEKVFLECVQDMDHENMFWYRQDPGLGLRLIYFSYDVKMKEKGDIPEGYSVSREKKERFSLILESASTNQTSMYLCASSLEGAWDEQYFGPGTRLTVT.

V gene TRBV6-5 combines with J gene TRBJ1-4; no firm D call. CDR3 length equals 14 residues. Germline CDR1 is MNHEY and CDR2 is SVGAGI. The V and J ends lost 4 bases and 3 bases respectively, with 9 bases between them. In DNA, the CDR3 is TGTGCCAGCAGTTTCAGTAAGGCTAATGAAAAACTGTTTTTT. Its translation: CASSFSKANEKLFF.

The CDR3 sequence: CASSFPRQGGSEQYF. As DNA, the CDR3 is TGTGCCAGCAGTTTCCCTCGACAGGGGGGTAGTGAGCAGTACTTC. The chain is built from TRBV28 and TRBJ2-7, with 9 bases that match TRBD1. The CDR3 spans 15 residues. The trim removed 3 bases at V and 7 bases at J, leaving 10 bases unmatched. Germline V lookup: CDR1 MDHEN, CDR2 SYDVKM.

The V call is TRBV19, the J call TRBJ1-2, with TRBD1 matching over 7 bases. Germline values: CDR1 LNHDA, CDR2 SQIVND (reference sequence). The CDR3 is 16 amino acids. After removal of 5 bases from V and 1 base from J, the junction contained 10 bases not matched to a gene. The CDR3 here is CASSFGRGRGNYGYTF. The CDR3 DNA reads as TGTGCCAGTAGTTTCGGAAGGGGGCGCGGTAACTATGGCTACACCTTC. Variable domain in full (rest from reference TRBV19 and TRBJ1-2): DGGITQSPKYLFRKEGQNVTLSCEQNLNHDAMYWYRQDPGQGLRLIYYSQIVNDFQKGDIAEGYSVSREKKESFPLTVTSAQKNPTAFYLCASSFGRGRGNYGYTFGSGTRLTVV.

V usage is TRBV5-6 and J usage is TRBJ2-1; D is uncertain. With 1 base removed from V and 6 bases from J, the gap between germline ends came to 8 bases. CDR1 and CDR2 (germline): SGHDT, YYEEEE. The CDR3 runs to 13 residues. CDR3 DNA: TGTGCCAGCAGCTTGCTCGGTCTCAATGAGCAGTTCTTC. Translated, it gives CASSLLGLNEQFF. Filled out from reference TRBV5-6 and TRBJ2-1, the complete variable domain reads DAGVTQSPTHLIKTRGQQVTLRCSPKSGHDTVSWYQQALGQGPQFIFQYYEEEERQRGNFPDRFSGHQFPNYSSELNVNALLLGDSALYLCASSLLGLNEQFFGPGTRLTVL.

In this sample, this clone turned up a few times. The rearrangement links TRBV28 to TRBJ1-1; 8 bases align to TRBD1. J gave up 0 bases and V 7 bases, and 7 bases lay outside the gene matches. CDR1 MDHEN and CDR2 SYDVKM come from the germline V gene. CDR3 length: 15 amino acids. This CDR3 is CASTSGGRMNTEAFF. CDR3 DNA sequence: TGTGCCAGCACCTCAGGGGGCCGAATGAACACTGAAGCTTTCTTT.

This clone was seen once. The V call is TRBV28, the J call TRBJ2-1; 12 nucleotides line up with TRBD1. Germline loops: CDR1 MDHEN, CDR2 SYDVKM. The CDR3 runs to 15 residues. V dropped 5 bases and J dropped 8; count of bases not matched to a gene: 7. The CDR3 coding sequence is TGTGCCAGCAGTGGCCGGGACAGGGGGCTCTATGAGCAGTTCTTC. This sequence encodes CASSGRDRGLYEQFF.

J is TRBJ1-2 and V is TRBV28, with D uncertain. Germline V gene sequence: CDR1 MDHEN, CDR2 SYDVKM. CDR3 size: 13 residues. The ends were cut back, 10 bases at V and 1 base at J, with 13 bases in the middle. The CDR3 DNA follows: TGTGCCACCTCCCAATCCCTTAACTATGGCTACACCTTC. Its translation: CATSQSLNYGYTF.

Only one count was recorded for this clone. This chain uses TRBV27 with TRBJ2-7, with 7 bases fitting TRBD2. The V gene's germline CDR1 is MNHEY and CDR2 SMNVEV (reference sequence). CDR3 size: 15 residues. Losses at the gene ends were 5 bases for V and 2 bases for J; bases not matched to a gene: 9. CDR3 sequence reads: CASSQGGLETYEQYF. DNA of the CDR3: TGTGCCAGCAGTCAAGGAGGACTAGAAACCTACGAGCAGTACTTC.

The chain links TRBV29-1 to TRBJ1-1, with 7 bases matching TRBD1. Trimming removed 6 bases from V and 4 bases from J; junction bases left unmatched: 8. The germline V gene has CDR1 SQVTM and CDR2 ANQGSEA. The CDR3 runs 13 residues. The chain's CDR3 is CSVLDRDGTEAFF. The CDR3, as DNA: TGCAGCGTCCTCGACAGGGACGGCACTGAAGCTTTCTTT. Filled out from reference TRBV29-1 and TRBJ1-1, the complete variable domain reads SAVISQKPSRDICQRGTSLTIQCQVDSQVTMMFWYRQQPGQSLTLIATANQGSEATYESGFVIDKFPISRPNLTFSTLTVSNMSPEDSSIYLCSVLDRDGTEAFFGQGTRLTVV.

The genes are TRBV5-1 and TRBJ2-1; 8 bases align to TRBD2. The J segment lost 3 bases and the V segment lost 4 bases, leaving 6 bases of the junction unmatched. The CDR3 is made up of 15 amino acids. Germline V gene sequence: CDR1 SGHRS, CDR2 YFSETQ. This CDR3 reads CASSLGTRSYNEQFF. In nucleotides, the CDR3 is TGCGCCAGCAGCCTGGGGACTAGGAGCTACAATGAGCAGTTCTTC. The entire variable domain, with the rest obtained from reference TRBV5-1 and TRBJ2-1, is as follows: KAGVTQTPRYLIKTRGQQVTLSCSPISGHRSVSWYQQTPGQGLQFLFEYFSETQRNKGNFPGRFSGRQFSNSRSEMNVSTLELGDSALYLCASSLGTRSYNEQFFGPGTRLTVL.

DNA for the CDR3: TGTGCCAGCTCGACTAGCGGATACGAGCAGTACTTC. Amino acids: CASSTSGYEQYF. The rearrangement joins TRBV6-6 to TRBJ2-7, with 9 bases identical to TRBD2. CDR1 and CDR2 (germline): MNHNY, SVGAGI (reference sequence). CDR3 length equals 12 residues. With V trimmed by 8 bases and J by 4 bases, 3 bases remained unmatched.

The rearrangement uses TRBV18 and TRBJ2-7, with a possible D match to TRBD1 (5 bases). Germline CDR1 is KGHSH and CDR2 is LQKENI. V was pared by 1 base and J by 0 bases, with 10 bases between. The CDR3 is 15 residues long. In DNA form, the CDR3 reads TGTGCCAGCTCACCACTACAGGCCAACTCCTACGAGCAGTACTTC. It codes for CASSPLQANSYEQYF.